These 30 T cell receptor beta chains were all obtained from the same sample, sequenced in a study of blood T cell repertoires in COVID-19. The protocol was immunoSEQ multiplex PCR, while the TCRdb copy is restricted to in-frame clones and leaves out a portion. The sample records roughly 120,000 clones, 70% to 80% being singletons. The sample was peripheral blood. Source of these receptors: a man aged 65-85 years with acute or convalescent COVID-19.

Note on this clone: At the DNA level, this CDR3 is encoded by other sequences in the same sample as well. V is TRBV7-2 and J is TRBJ1-5, with 7 bases fitting TRBD1. Unmatched junction bases numbered 3, after V lost 6 bases and J lost 4 bases. CDR1 and CDR2 (germline): SGHTA, FQGNSA. The CDR3 consists of 13 residues. The CDR3 DNA is TGTGCCAGCAGTTCGGACAGGAATCAGCCCCAGCATTTT. Protein: CASSSDRNQPQHF.

Only a few counts were recorded for this clone. The V call is TRBV6-1, the J call TRBJ1-5; 8 bases align to TRBD1. The CDR3 consists of 16 residues. Germline V gives CDR1 MNHNS, CDR2 SASEGT. V was clipped by 2 bases and J by 5 bases; unmatched bases: 8. The CDR3 region is CASSEISAGGDQPQHF. The CDR3 coding sequence is TGTGCCAGCAGTGAAATTTCGGCAGGGGGCGATCAGCCCCAGCATTTT.

This chain uses TRBV3-1 (or the pseudogene TRBV3-2) with TRBJ1-1; D is unresolved. This CDR3 has 15 residues. CDR1 is LGHDT and CDR2 is YNNKEL in the germline V gene (reference sequence). Trimming shortened V by 1 base and J by 6 bases, and 15 bases separated the two germline ends. The DNA of the CDR3 is TGTGCCAGCAGCCAAGGGATAGGGCCGGGGTCTGAAGCTTTCTTT. Translation gives CASSQGIGPGSEAFF.

The rearrangement joins TRBV3-1 (or the pseudogene TRBV3-2) to TRBJ2-7; D possibly corresponds to TRBD2 (6 bases). This CDR3 is 14 amino acids long. The V end lost 5 bases, the J end lost 6 bases, and 17 bases lay between the germline ends. CDR1 is LGHDT, CDR2 YNNKEL, per germline (reference sequence). This chain's CDR3 is CASSKGREAGEQYF. For the CDR3, the DNA is TGTGCCAGCAGCAAAGGTAGGGAAGCGGGCGAGCAGTACTTC.

J is TRBJ1-5 and V is TRBV19; the match to TRBD1 covers 7 bases. CDR3 length: 15 amino acids. V shed 8 bases, J shed 1 base, and the junction held 8 bases outside the gene matches. Germline V gene sequence: CDR1 LNHDA, CDR2 SQIVND (reference sequence). CDR3 in amino acids: CASARQGRSNQPQHF. As DNA, the CDR3 is TGTGCCAGTGCCCGACAGGGAAGGAGCAATCAGCCCCAGCATTTT.

The J gene is TRBJ2-5, the V gene TRBV15; TRBD2 might be the D (5 bases). The germline V gene encodes CDR1 LNHNV and CDR2 YYDKDF (reference sequence). Trimming pared 0 bases from V and 5 bases from J, leaving 16 bases between. The CDR3 sequence is 16 residues long. CDR3 nucleotide sequence: TGTGCCACCAGCAGAGATGTTGAGGGAACGGGGGAGACCCAGTACTTC. It encodes CATSRDVEGTGETQYF.

The CDR3 loop reads CASSVAVGNTEAFF. The CDR3 DNA reads TGTGCCAGCAGCGTAGCTGTCGGTAACACTGAAGCTTTCTTT. This sequence joins TRBV9 and TRBJ1-1; D is ambiguous. Between the trimmed V and J ends, which lost 0 bases and 2 bases, there was a span of 8 bases. CDR1 and CDR2 from the germline V gene are SGDLS and YYNGEE. The CDR3 is 14 amino acids.

The chain links TRBV28 to TRBJ2-5; 12 nucleotides line up with TRBD2. CDR1 is MDHEN, CDR2 SYDVKM, per germline. CDR3 length: 15 amino acids. Losses at the gene ends were 5 bases for V and 5 bases for J; bases not matched to a gene: 6. The CDR3 sequence is CASSLAGGPGETQYF. The CDR3 nucleotides are TGTGCCAGCAGTCTAGCGGGAGGGCCGGGTGAGACCCAGTACTTC.

The V and J genes are TRBV19 and TRBJ2-4, with 11 nucleotides matching TRBD2. Germline trimming cut 1 base from V and 1 base from J; bases unmatched to any gene: 0. The germline CDR1 and CDR2 sequences are LNHDA and SQIVND (reference sequence). The CDR3 loop spans 16 amino acids. The CDR3, as DNA: TGTGCCAGTAGTATAGGACTAGCGGGGGCCAAAAACATTCAGTACTTC. Its translation: CASSIGLAGAKNIQYF.

CDR3 residues: CASRFQSLNTIYF. The CDR3 DNA reads TGTGCCAGCAGGTTTCAGTCCTTAAACACCATATATTTT. V is TRBV28 and J is TRBJ1-3; no reliable D call. The CDR3 is 13 amino acids. Germline V gene data show CDR1 as MDHEN and CDR2 as SYDVKM. The V gene lost 6 bases and the J gene lost 6 bases, with 12 bases spanning the gap.

The chain recombines TRBV9 with TRBJ2-5; 14 bases fit TRBD2. The trim removed 3 bases at V and 5 bases at J, leaving 12 bases unmatched. The length of the CDR3 is 18 residues. Per germline, CDR1 SGDLS and CDR2 YYNGEE. The CDR3 DNA reads as TGTGCCAGCAGCGCCGGGGGACTAGCGGGGGCCCAGTGGGAGACCCAGTACTTC. Translated, it gives CASSAGGLAGAQWETQYF.

This chain uses TRBV7-2 with TRBJ2-7, with a tentative D call TRBD2 (6 bases). This CDR3 spans 16 amino acids. V dropped 4 bases and J dropped 3 bases, with 19 bases sitting between them. Germline CDR1 reads SGHTA; CDR2 reads FQGNSA. The CDR3 DNA follows: TGTGCCAGCAGCTATGGGTCCAGCGGGTCGCGCTACGAGCAGTACTTC. This encodes CASSYGSSGSRYEQYF.

This chain uses TRBV20-1 with TRBJ2-7, with 8 bases that match TRBD1. The germline V gene encodes CDR1 DFQATT and CDR2 SNEGSKA (reference sequence). The CDR3 has 11 amino acids. The V gene end was trimmed by 6 bases and the J gene end by 9 bases; junction bases not matched to a gene: 7. This chain's CDR3 is CSATTGERQYF. The CDR3 nucleotides read TGCAGTGCGACGACAGGGGAAAGGCAGTACTTC.

This chain connects TRBV9 to TRBJ2-2; 10 nucleotides agree with TRBD2. J lost 4 bases, V lost 3 bases, and 9 bases had no gene match. The CDR3 spans 17 residues. Germline CDR1 and CDR2: SGDLS and YYNGEE. The chain's CDR3 is CASSAASGGGSTGELFF. CDR3 nucleotides: TGTGCCAGCAGCGCAGCTAGCGGGGGTGGTAGCACCGGGGAGCTGTTTTTT.

This sequence joins TRBV5-1 and TRBJ2-5; weak D call: TRBD1 (6 bases). The CDR3 is 14 residues long. Germline V lookup: CDR1 SGHRS, CDR2 YFSETQ. V was shortened by 3 bases and J by 2 bases, with 11 bases between the two germline ends. The CDR3 here is CASSWGQGQETQYF. CDR3 DNA sequence: TGCGCCAGCAGCTGGGGGCAGGGTCAAGAGACCCAGTACTTC.

The V and J genes are TRBV4-3 and TRBJ2-2, with D possibly matching TRBD1 (6 bases). This CDR3 comprises 15 residues. The germline gives CDR1 LGHNA, CDR2 YSLEER. V shed 1 base and J shed 4 bases, with 10 bases lying between them. The CDR3 DNA reads as TGCGCCAGCAGCCAAGCACAGGGCACCACCGGGGAGCTGTTTTTT. This codes for CASSQAQGTTGELFF.

The chain employs TRBV28 and TRBJ2-3, with 9 bases lining up with TRBD1. J was trimmed by 5 bases and V by 4 bases; bases with no gene match: 10. The CDR3 runs to 16 residues. Germline V gives CDR1 MDHEN, CDR2 SYDVKM. CDR3 in DNA: TGTGCCAGCAGTTCGCCTGCCGGACAGGGGAGAGATACGCAGTATTTT. Translated, it gives CASSSPAGQGRDTQYF.

The chain links TRBV11-3 to TRBJ2-7; 9 nucleotides match TRBD2. Germline V lookup: CDR1 SGHNT, CDR2 YENEEA. This CDR3 has 15 residues. V lost 5 bases to trimming and J lost 1 base; unmatched junction nucleotides: 6. CDR3 DNA: TGTGCCAGCAGCCCTAGCGGGGCTAGGTCCTACGAGCAGTACTTC. Residues: CASSPSGARSYEQYF.

The rearrangement uses TRBV7-9 and TRBJ2-3; 10 bases are shared with TRBD1. Trimming removed 4 bases from V and 6 bases from J; junction bases left unmatched: 13. CDR1 and CDR2 (germline): SEHNR, FQNEAQ (reference sequence). The length of the CDR3 is 17 residues. The DNA of the CDR3 is TGTGCCAGCAGCTCGAGGAGACAGGGGGCGGCCGGCGATACGCAGTATTTT. The encoded protein is CASSSRRQGAAGDTQYF.

This chain joins TRBV6-2 or TRBV6-3 and TRBJ1-2; 7 nucleotides line up with TRBD1. The CDR3 extends over 17 amino acids. Germline CDR1 and CDR2: MNHEY and SVGEGT. V lost 0 bases, J lost 5 bases, and 12 bases stayed unmatched. The CDR3 loop reads CASSYSIGQARIYGYTF. For the CDR3, the DNA is TGTGCCAGCAGTTACTCGATAGGACAGGCCCGGATTTATGGCTACACCTTC.

This clone has a count of ten or more. Additional DNA sequences in this sample encode the identical CDR3. The chain links TRBV11-2 to TRBJ1-1; D is unclear. This CDR3 is built from 13 residues. Germline V gene sequence: CDR1 SGHAT, CDR2 FQNNGV. V dropped 3 bases and J dropped 1 base, with 6 bases sitting between them. CDR3 in amino acids: CASSFSGNTEAFF. CDR3 bases: TGTGCCAGCAGCTTTTCCGGGAACACTGAAGCTTTCTTT.

V gene TRBV5-1 combines with J gene TRBJ1-1; D remains unclear. Trimming cost V 0 bases and J 3 bases, with 6 bases left between them. The CDR3 extends over 13 amino acids. CDR1 and CDR2 from the germline V gene are SGHRS and YFSETQ. The CDR3, as DNA: TGCGCCAGCAGCTTGGTGCCGGACACTGAAGCTTTCTTT. Encoded protein: CASSLVPDTEAFF.

V and J are TRBV7-9 and TRBJ2-7; 8 nucleotides line up with TRBD1. Germline V gives CDR1 SEHNR, CDR2 FQNEAQ (reference sequence). The CDR3 extends over 15 amino acids. With V trimmed by 3 bases and J by 0 bases, 4 bases remained unmatched. DNA for the CDR3: TGTGCCAGCAGCTTTGGGACAGGAAGCTCCTACGAGCAGTACTTC. Amino acids: CASSFGTGSSYEQYF.

The chain is built from TRBV5-1 and TRBJ2-3; 15 bases map to TRBD2. V shed 3 bases, J shed 1 base, and the junction held 6 bases outside the gene matches. The CDR3 sequence is 18 residues long. Germline values: CDR1 SGHRS, CDR2 YFSETQ. In DNA, the CDR3 is TGCGCCAGCAGCTCGGGACTAGCGGGGGGCCCTGGCACAGATACGCAGTATTTT. Translating gives CASSSGLAGGPGTDTQYF.

This chain uses TRBV29-1 with TRBJ1-1, with a tentative D call TRBD1 (5 bases). Germline values: CDR1 SQVTM, CDR2 ANQGSEA. There are 12 residues in the CDR3. V was clipped by 7 bases and J by 0 bases, with 9 bases between them. The CDR3 region is CSGRQLNTEAFF. In DNA, the CDR3 is TGCAGCGGGAGACAGTTGAACACTGAAGCTTTCTTT.

The chain has TRBV21-1 and TRBJ2-3; the D call TRBD1 from the table was never checked on the DNA. TRBV21-1 is classified as a pseudogene. This CDR3 spans 19 amino acids. Here the CDR3 DNA reads TGTGCCAGCAGCAGAAGATGGGTTTACAGGGAACAGAGCACAGATACGCAGTATTTT. Translated, it gives CASSRRWVYREQSTDTQYF.

This rearrangement joins TRBV7-6 to TRBJ1-4; D remains ambiguous. The length of the CDR3 is 16 residues. Germline CDR1 reads SGHVS; CDR2 reads FNYEAQ. V lost 0 bases and J lost 0, with 8 bases in between. For the CDR3, the DNA is TGTGCCAGCAGCTTAGCGGTGGCAGCAACTAATGAAAAACTGTTTTTT. It specifies CASSLAVAATNEKLFF. Using reference TRBV7-6 and TRBJ1-4 for the parts outside the CDR3, the full variable domain is GAGVSQSPRYKVTKRGQDVALRCDPISGHVSLYWYRQALGQGPEFLTYFNYEAQQDKSGLPNDRFSAERPEGSISTLTIQRTEQRDSAMYRCASSLAVAATNEKLFFGSGTQLSVL.

The chain uses TRBV6-6 and TRBJ1-3; 7 positions agree with TRBD1. V lost 5 bases to trimming and J lost 4 bases; unmatched junction nucleotides: 5. Germline loops: CDR1 MNHNY, CDR2 SVGAGI (reference sequence). The CDR3 loop spans 14 amino acids. CDR3 DNA: TGTGCCAGCAGTACGTCAGGGGGAGGAAACACCATATATTTT. The encoded protein is CASSTSGGGNTIYF.

V gene TRBV2 combines with J gene TRBJ2-7; perhaps TRBD2 as D (6 bases). This CDR3 region has 14 residues. V dropped 5 bases and J dropped 4 bases, with 15 bases sitting between them. Germline assignment: CDR1 SNHLY and CDR2 FYNNEI. Here the CDR3 DNA reads TGTGCCAGCAGTCTTCAGACTAGGTTGTACGAGCAGTACTTC. Its translation is CASSLQTRLYEQYF. Variable domain in full (rest from reference TRBV2 and TRBJ2-7): EPEVTQTPSHQVTQMGQEVILRCVPISNHLYFYWYRQILGQKVEFLVSFYNNEISEKSEIFDDQFSVERPDGSNFTLKIRSTKLEDSAMYFCASSLQTRLYEQYFGPGTRLTVT.

The rearrangement joins TRBV7-9 to TRBJ1-1, with no clear D. V gave up 6 bases and J gave up 1 base, with 12 bases separating them. From germline, CDR1 is SEHNR and CDR2 FQNEAQ (reference sequence). This CDR3 is 14 amino acids long. The CDR3 spells CASSSNMANTEAFF. For the CDR3, the DNA is TGTGCCAGCAGTTCAAACATGGCGAACACTGAAGCTTTCTTT.